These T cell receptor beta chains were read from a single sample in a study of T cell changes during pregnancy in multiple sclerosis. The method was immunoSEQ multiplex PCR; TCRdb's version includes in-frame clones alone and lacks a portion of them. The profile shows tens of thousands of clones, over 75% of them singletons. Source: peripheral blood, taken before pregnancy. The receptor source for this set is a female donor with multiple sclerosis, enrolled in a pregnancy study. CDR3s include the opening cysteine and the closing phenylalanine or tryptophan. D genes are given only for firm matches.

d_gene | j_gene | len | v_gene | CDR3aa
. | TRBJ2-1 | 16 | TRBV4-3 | CASSQDRGGSYNEQFF
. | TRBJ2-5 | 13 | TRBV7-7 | CASSSLAVETQYF
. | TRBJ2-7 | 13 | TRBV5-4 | CASSPLGSYEQYF
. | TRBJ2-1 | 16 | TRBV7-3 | CASSLNGGVFENEQFF
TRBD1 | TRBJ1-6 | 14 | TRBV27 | CASSFTQGVSPLHF
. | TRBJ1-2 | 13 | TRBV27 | CASSLLPGGGYTF
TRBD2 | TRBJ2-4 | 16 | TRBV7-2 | CASSLVPSGAKNIQYF
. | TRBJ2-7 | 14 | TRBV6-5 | CASSRVGAEYEQYF
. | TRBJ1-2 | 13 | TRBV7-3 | CASSLDSGHRYTF
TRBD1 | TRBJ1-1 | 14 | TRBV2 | CASSAGTGSYEAFF
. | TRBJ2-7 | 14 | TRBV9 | CASSVGGSSYEQYF
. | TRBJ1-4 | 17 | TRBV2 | CASSEAPGLGGNEKLFF
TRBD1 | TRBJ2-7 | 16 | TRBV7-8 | CASSLAKKDRLYEQYF
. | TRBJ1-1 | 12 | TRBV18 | CATGGGGAEAFF
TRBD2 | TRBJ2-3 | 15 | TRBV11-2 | CASSEPGLAGDTQYF
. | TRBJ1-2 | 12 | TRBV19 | CASSMRGHGYTF
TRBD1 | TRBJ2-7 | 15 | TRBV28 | CASSDSGQGRYEQYF
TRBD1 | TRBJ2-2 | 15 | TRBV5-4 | CASSGGQAITGELFF
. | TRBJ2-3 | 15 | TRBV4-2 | CASSQDWGGRDTQYF
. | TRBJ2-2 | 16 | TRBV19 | CASSTLDSINTGELFF
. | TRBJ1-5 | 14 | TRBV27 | CASSYKDGDQPQHF
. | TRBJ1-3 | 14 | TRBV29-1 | CSVLDTNSGNTIYF
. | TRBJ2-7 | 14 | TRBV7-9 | CASSTRQVSYEQYF
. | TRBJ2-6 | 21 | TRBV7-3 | CASSLQNPSGGRSSGANVLTF
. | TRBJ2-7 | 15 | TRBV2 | CASSEDWASTYEQYF
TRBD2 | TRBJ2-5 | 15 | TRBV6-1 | CASSELAGSQETQYF
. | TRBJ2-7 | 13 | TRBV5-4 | CASSFLRGYEQYF
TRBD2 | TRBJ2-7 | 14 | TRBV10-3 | CAISEGSGSYEQYF
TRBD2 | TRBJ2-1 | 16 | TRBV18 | CASSPDTSGGVYEQFF
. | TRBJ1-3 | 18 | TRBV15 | CATSRETPGLALGNTIYF
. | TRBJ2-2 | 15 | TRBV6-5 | CASRRSGANTGELFF
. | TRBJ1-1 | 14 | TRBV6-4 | CASKRTVLNTEAFF
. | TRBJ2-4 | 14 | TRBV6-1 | CASSVLGLGNIQYF
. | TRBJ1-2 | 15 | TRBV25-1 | CASSEWVGRVGGYTF
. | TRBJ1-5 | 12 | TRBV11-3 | CASSLGTGAQHF
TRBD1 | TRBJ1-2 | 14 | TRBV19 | CASSIEQGAYGYTF
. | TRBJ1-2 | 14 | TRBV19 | CASSISPRSEGYTF
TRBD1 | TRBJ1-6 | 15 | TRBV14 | CASSQLDRAHSPLHF
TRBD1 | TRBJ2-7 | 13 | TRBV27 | CASSFTGGYEQYF
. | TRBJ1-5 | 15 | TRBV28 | CASSLAGDTNQPQHF
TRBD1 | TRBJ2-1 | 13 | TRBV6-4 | CASSAGTEAPQFF
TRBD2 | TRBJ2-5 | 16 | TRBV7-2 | CASSPGLAGGRETQYF
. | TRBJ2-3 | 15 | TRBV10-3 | CASFRGDTSTDTQYF
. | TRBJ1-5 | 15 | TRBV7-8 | CASSLERGSIQPQHF
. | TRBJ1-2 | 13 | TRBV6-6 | CASGVTGSYGYTF
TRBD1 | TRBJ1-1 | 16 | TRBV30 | CAWKLGRDRVWTEAFF
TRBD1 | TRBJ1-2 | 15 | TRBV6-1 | CASSGRDRGNYGYTF
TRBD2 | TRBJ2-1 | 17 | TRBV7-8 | CASSLEALRGGGNEQFF